This T cell receptor (beta chain) was retrieved from a study of blood T cell repertoires in COVID-19. Study-wide background: From the United States, Italy and Spain came samples of acute and convalescent COVID-19. PBMCs, B-cell-depleted T cells, or T cells provided the cDNA or gDNA that made up the material.

Generated by immunoSEQ multiplex PCR, the TCRdb table keeps only in-frame clones and is missing some. The table shows about 73,000 clones, with 83% occurring only once. Sequencing was carried out using peripheral blood. This TCR came from a woman aged 60-75 years with acute or convalescent COVID-19.

DNA for the CDR3: TGCGCCAGCAGTCACGGACAGGGGGCAAGCGAGCAGTACTTC. Its translation: CASSHGQGASEQYF. V and J are TRBV5-1 and TRBJ2-7; 11 bases align to TRBD1. Germline CDR1 SGHRS, CDR2 YFSETQ. This CDR3 spans 14 amino acids. V lost 5 bases and J lost 6; bases outside the gene matches: 7.